Presented here are 17 T cell receptor beta chains from one specimen sequenced in a study of blood T cell repertoires in COVID-19 (TCRdb year 2020). Library construction relied on the immunoSEQ multiplex PCR assay. Drawn from immuneACCESS, this table holds only the in-frame rearrangements with V and J called that TCRdb kept. Clones are partly lost; checked studies trace under half to an unresolved V gene and leave the rest unexplained. The sample contains around 72,000 clones, 70% to 90% of them found a single time. The top ten clones comprise roughly 11% of the sample. Sequencing was carried out using peripheral blood. The receptors shown here come from an older man with active or convalescent COVID-19.

The CDR3, as DNA: TGTGCCAGCAGCCCACAGGGGAACACTGAAGCTTTCTTT. Its translation: CASSPQGNTEAFF. The rearrangement uses TRBV7-3 and TRBJ1-1, with D tentatively TRBD1 (6 bases). Germline CDR1 is SGHTA and CDR2 is FQGTGA. Trimming pared 5 bases from V and 1 base from J, leaving 8 bases between. This CDR3 is 13 amino acids long. The whole variable domain, filled in from reference TRBV7-3 and TRBJ1-1, reads GAGVSQTPSNKVTEKGKYVELRCDPISGHTALYWYRQSLGQGPEFLIYFQGTGAADDSGLPNDRFFAVRPEGSVSTLKIQRTERGDSAVYLCASSPQGNTEAFFGQGTRLTVV.

The V gene is TRBV9, the J gene TRBJ2-2; D is perhaps TRBD2 (6 bases). The V end was cut by 6 bases, the J end by 2 bases, with 14 bases between. Germline V gene sequence: CDR1 SGDLS, CDR2 YYNGEE. This CDR3 has 15 residues. CDR3 in amino acids: CASNAGSTNTGELFF. DNA of the CDR3: TGTGCCAGCAATGCGGGGTCGACCAACACCGGGGAGCTGTTTTTT.

This clone was seen a single time. The V and J genes are TRBV28 and TRBJ2-5, with a possible D match to TRBD2 (6 bases). V lost 2 bases and J 3 bases, leaving 16 bases between the germline ends. The CDR3 is made up of 16 amino acids. CDR1 is MDHEN and CDR2 is SYDVKM in the germline V gene. DNA for the CDR3: TGTGCCAGCAGTTTAGGTACGGGGGTGACCAAAGAGACCCAGTACTTC. It codes for CASSLGTGVTKETQYF.

V gene TRBV7-3 combines with J gene TRBJ2-6; the D gene is possibly TRBD1 (5 bases). V gave up 6 bases and J gave up 0 bases, with 6 bases separating them. Per the germline V gene, CDR1 is SGHTA and CDR2 is FQGTGA. The CDR3 has 14 amino acids. The CDR3 sequence: CASRDTSGANVLTF. CDR3 nucleotides: TGTGCCAGCAGGGACACCTCTGGGGCCAACGTCCTGACTTTC.

V gene TRBV28 combines with J gene TRBJ2-7, with 9 bases that match TRBD1. The length of the CDR3 is 14 residues. V gave up 6 bases and J gave up 4 bases; unmatched junction bases: 7. Per the germline V gene, CDR1 is MDHEN and CDR2 is SYDVKM. For the CDR3, the DNA is TGTGCCAGCAGCCCCGGGACAGGGTTTTACGAGCAGTACTTC. Protein: CASSPGTGFYEQYF.

The chain links TRBV30 to TRBJ1-6, with a possible D match to TRBD1 (5 bases). Germline CDR1 reads GTSNPN; CDR2 reads SVGIG (reference sequence). This CDR3 contains 15 residues. Trimming removed 3 bases at V and 6 bases at J, with 15 bases between. The CDR3 region has the DNA TGTGCCTGGAGCACTTGGAGGGGAAGTAATTCACCCCTCCACTTT. It specifies CAWSTWRGSNSPLHF.

The chain has TRBV6-5 and TRBJ2-5, with 8 bases identical to TRBD2. Losses at the gene ends were 6 bases for V and 5 bases for J; bases not matched to a gene: 11. This CDR3 is built from 15 residues. Per the germline V gene, CDR1 is MNHEY and CDR2 is SVGAGI. The CDR3 spells CASRLRTSPRETQYF. The CDR3 DNA follows: TGTGCCAGCAGACTTAGGACTAGCCCGCGCGAGACCCAGTACTTC.

The chain employs TRBV9 and TRBJ1-4, with D perhaps matching TRBD1 (5 bases). This CDR3 has 15 residues. Trimming removed 1 base from V and 1 base from J, with 8 bases in between. Per the germline V gene, CDR1 is SGDLS and CDR2 is YYNGEE. The CDR3 bases are TGTGCCAGCAGCGTAATGGGGGGAACTAATGAAAAACTGTTTTTT. It yields the protein CASSVMGGTNEKLFF.

A few counts support this clone. The chain carries TRBV9 and TRBJ1-6; no reliable D call. From germline, CDR1 is SGDLS and CDR2 YYNGEE. With 0 bases removed from V and 8 bases from J, the gap between germline ends came to 9 bases. This CDR3 region has 14 residues. CDR3 nucleotides: TGTGCCAGCAGCGTAGATCCAGGCTATTCACCCCTCCACTTT. Translating gives CASSVDPGYSPLHF. The variable domain in full, with the rest retrieved from reference TRBV9 and TRBJ1-6, is DSGVTQTPKHLITATGQRVTLRCSPRSGDLSVYWYQQSLDQGLQFLIQYYNGEERAKGNILERFSAQQFPDLHSELNLSSLELGDSALYFCASSVDPGYSPLHFGNGTRLTVT.

This clone was found once. This chain joins TRBV28 and TRBJ1-1; D is ambiguous. Germline lookup yields CDR1 MDHEN and CDR2 SYDVKM. This CDR3 has 15 residues. Trimming shortened V by 2 bases and J by 0 bases, and 10 bases separated the two germline ends. The DNA for the CDR3 is TGTGCCAGCAGTTTAGGCGGGAACTTGAACACTGAAGCTTTCTTT. Translated, it gives CASSLGGNLNTEAFF. Full variable domain (missing parts from reference TRBV28 and TRBJ1-1): DVKVTQSSRYLVKRTGEKVFLECVQDMDHENMFWYRQDPGLGLRLIYFSYDVKMKEKGDIPEGYSVSREKKERFSLILESASTNQTSMYLCASSLGGNLNTEAFFGQGTRLTVV.

The chain couples TRBV18 to TRBJ1-3, with D perhaps matching TRBD1 (5 bases). This CDR3 spans 16 amino acids. Looked up from germline, CDR1 is KGHSH and CDR2 is LQKENI. The V and J ends lost 5 bases and 8 bases respectively, with 22 bases between them. DNA for the CDR3: TGTGCCAGCTCATCTTCCTTAGGGGCACGCGCGGACACCATATATTTT. Translation: CASSSSLGARADTIYF.

The V gene is TRBV6-6, the J gene TRBJ2-2; 10 nucleotides agree with TRBD2. The V segment lost 6 bases and the J segment 6 bases; nucleotides outside the gene matches: 10. Germline loops: CDR1 MNHNY, CDR2 SVGAGI (reference sequence). The CDR3 runs 16 residues. Written as DNA, the CDR3 is TGTGCCAGCAGGGCTAGCGGGAGTTTTGTGCCCGGGGAGCTGTTTTTT. Translated, it gives CASRASGSFVPGELFF.

The chain employs TRBV3-1 (or the pseudogene TRBV3-2) and TRBJ2-7; 9 bases agree with TRBD1. Germline V gene data show CDR1 as LGHDT and CDR2 as YNNKEL (reference sequence). CDR3 size: 15 residues. V was pared by 2 bases and J by 7 bases, with 9 bases of the junction left unmatched. The CDR3 protein is CASSQIPTGGGEQYF. In DNA form, the CDR3 reads TGTGCCAGCAGCCAAATTCCCACAGGGGGCGGAGAGCAGTACTTC.

CDR3 sequence reads: CASIRASGQETQYF. CDR3 nucleotide sequence: TGTGCCAGCATTCGGGCTAGCGGCCAAGAGACCCAGTACTTC. The chain has TRBV6-6 and TRBJ2-5, with TRBD2 matching 7 bases. V lost 7 bases, J lost 1 base, and 6 bases stayed unmatched. The CDR3 has 14 amino acids. Germline V gene data show CDR1 as MNHNY and CDR2 as SVGAGI (reference sequence).

This chain uses TRBV5-5 with TRBJ1-6; 7 bases align to TRBD1. The CDR3 spans 14 residues. Germline loops: CDR1 SGHKS, CDR2 YYEKEE (reference sequence). J gave up 9 bases and V 4 bases, and 7 bases lay outside the gene matches. The CDR3 DNA reads TGTGCCAGCAGCCGCGGGACAGAGACTTCACCCCTCCACTTT. Residues: CASSRGTETSPLHF. Full variable domain (rest looked up from reference TRBV5-5 and TRBJ1-6): DAGVTQSPTHLIKTRGQQVTLRCSPISGHKSVSWYQQVLGQGPQFIFQYYEKEERGRGNFPDRFSARQFPNYSSELNVNALLLGDSALYLCASSRGTETSPLHFGNGTRLTVT.

This chain links TRBV7-2 with TRBJ2-2; the match to TRBD2 covers 8 bases. The trim removed 3 bases at V and 1 base at J, leaving 4 bases unmatched. This CDR3 comprises 16 residues. Germline V gene lookup returns CDR1 SGHTA and CDR2 FQGNSA. The CDR3 region has the DNA TGTGCCAGCAGCTTCCAACTAGCGGAGAACACCGGGGAGCTGTTTTTT. It encodes CASSFQLAENTGELFF.

This CDR3 is CASSLFWTGEVTDQPQHF. For the CDR3, the DNA is TGCGCCAGCAGTCTTTTCTGGACAGGGGAGGTAACCGATCAGCCCCAGCATTTT. V is TRBV23-1 and J is TRBJ1-5, with TRBD1 matching 9 bases. TRBV23-1 is noted as an ORF with a role that remains uncertain. J gave up 5 bases and V 4 bases, and 15 bases lay outside the gene matches. The CDR3 is 18 residues long.